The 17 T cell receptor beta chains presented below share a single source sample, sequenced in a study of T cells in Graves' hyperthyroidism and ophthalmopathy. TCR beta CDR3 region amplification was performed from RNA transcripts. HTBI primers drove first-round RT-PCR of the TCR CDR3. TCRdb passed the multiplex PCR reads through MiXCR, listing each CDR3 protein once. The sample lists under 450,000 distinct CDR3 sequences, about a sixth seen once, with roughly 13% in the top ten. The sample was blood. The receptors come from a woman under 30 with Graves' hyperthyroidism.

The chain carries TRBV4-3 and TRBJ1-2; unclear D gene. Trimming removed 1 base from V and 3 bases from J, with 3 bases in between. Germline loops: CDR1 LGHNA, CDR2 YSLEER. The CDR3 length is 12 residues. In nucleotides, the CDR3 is TGCGCCAGCAGCCAAGCGGACTATGGCTACACCTTC. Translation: CASSQADYGYTF.

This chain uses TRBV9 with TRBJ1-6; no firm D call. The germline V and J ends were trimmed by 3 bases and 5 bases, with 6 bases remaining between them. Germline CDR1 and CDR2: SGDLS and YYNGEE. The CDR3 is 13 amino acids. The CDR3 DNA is TGTGCCAGCAGCGGTACAAATAATTCACCCCTCCACTTT. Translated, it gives CASSGTNNSPLHF.

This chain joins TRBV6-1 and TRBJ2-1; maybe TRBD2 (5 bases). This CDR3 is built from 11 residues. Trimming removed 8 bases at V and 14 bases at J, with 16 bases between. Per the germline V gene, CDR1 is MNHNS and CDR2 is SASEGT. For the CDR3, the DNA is TGTGCCAGCGGAGGTCAGAGATCGGAGTTCTTC. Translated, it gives CASGGQRSEFF.

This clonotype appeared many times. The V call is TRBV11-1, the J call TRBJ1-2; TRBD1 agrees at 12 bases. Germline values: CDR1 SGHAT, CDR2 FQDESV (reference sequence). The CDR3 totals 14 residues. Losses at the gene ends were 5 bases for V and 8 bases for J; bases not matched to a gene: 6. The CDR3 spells CASSPGQGAFGYTF. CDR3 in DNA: TGTGCCAGCAGCCCGGGACAGGGGGCTTTCGGCTACACCTTC.

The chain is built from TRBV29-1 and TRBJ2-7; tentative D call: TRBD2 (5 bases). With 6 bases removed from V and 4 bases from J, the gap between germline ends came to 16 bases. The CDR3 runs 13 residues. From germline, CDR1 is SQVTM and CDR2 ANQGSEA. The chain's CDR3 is CSVDGPGNYEQYF. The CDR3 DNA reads TGCAGCGTCGATGGTCCGGGGAATTACGAGCAGTACTTC.

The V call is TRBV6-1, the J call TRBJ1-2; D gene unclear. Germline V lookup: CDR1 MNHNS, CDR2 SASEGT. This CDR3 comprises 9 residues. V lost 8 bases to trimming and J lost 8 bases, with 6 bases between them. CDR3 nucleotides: TGTGCCAGCGGGGAGGGCTACACCTTC. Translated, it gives CASGEGYTF.

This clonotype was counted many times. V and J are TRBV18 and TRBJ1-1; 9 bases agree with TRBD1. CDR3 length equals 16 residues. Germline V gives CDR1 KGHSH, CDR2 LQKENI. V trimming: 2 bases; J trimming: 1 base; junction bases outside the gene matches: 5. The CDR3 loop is CASSPTGQGTNTEAFF. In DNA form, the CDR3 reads TGTGCCAGCTCACCAACAGGACAGGGGACGAACACTGAAGCTTTCTTT.

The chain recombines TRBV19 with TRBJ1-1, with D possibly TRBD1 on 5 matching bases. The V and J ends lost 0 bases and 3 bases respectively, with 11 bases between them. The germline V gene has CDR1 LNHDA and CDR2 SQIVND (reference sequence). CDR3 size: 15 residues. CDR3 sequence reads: CASSIERGVDTEAFF. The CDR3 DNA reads TGTGCCAGTAGTATAGAGAGGGGCGTGGACACTGAAGCTTTCTTT. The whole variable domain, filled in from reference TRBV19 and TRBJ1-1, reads DGGITQSPKYLFRKEGQNVTLSCEQNLNHDAMYWYRQDPGQGLRLIYYSQIVNDFQKGDIAEGYSVSREKKESFPLTVTSAQKNPTAFYLCASSIERGVDTEAFFGQGTRLTVV.

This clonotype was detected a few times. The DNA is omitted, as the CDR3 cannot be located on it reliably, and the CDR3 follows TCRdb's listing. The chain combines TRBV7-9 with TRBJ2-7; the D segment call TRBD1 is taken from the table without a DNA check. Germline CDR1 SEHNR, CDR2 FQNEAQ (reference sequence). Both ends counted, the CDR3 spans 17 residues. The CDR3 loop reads CASSVLRAGGGSYEQYF.

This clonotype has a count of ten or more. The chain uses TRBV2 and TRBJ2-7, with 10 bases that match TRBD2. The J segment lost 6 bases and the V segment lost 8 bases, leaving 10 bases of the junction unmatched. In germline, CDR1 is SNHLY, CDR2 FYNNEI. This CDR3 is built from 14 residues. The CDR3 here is CASRGLAGGGEQYF. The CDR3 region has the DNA TGTGCCAGCCGGGGGTTAGCGGGAGGCGGCGAGCAGTACTTC.

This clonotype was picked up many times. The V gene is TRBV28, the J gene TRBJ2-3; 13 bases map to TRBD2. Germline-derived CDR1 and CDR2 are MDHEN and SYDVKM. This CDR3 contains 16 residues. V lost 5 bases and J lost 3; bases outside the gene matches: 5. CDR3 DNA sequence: TGTGCCAGCAGTCCACTAGCGGGAGGGCGAACAGATACGCAGTATTTT. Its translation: CASSPLAGGRTDTQYF.

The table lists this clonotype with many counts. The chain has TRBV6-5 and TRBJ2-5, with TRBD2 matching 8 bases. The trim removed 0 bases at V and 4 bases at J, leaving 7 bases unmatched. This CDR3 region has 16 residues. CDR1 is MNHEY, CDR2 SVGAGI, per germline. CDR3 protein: CASSYSTGTRSETQYF. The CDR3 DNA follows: TGTGCCAGCAGTTACTCTACCGGGACTAGGTCAGAGACCCAGTACTTC.

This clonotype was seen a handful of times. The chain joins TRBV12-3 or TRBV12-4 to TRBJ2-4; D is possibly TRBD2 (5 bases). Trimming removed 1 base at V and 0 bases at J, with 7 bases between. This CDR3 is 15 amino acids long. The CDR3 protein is CASSLGTLAKNIQYF. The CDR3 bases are TGTGCCAGCAGTTTAGGGACTTTAGCCAAAAACATTCAGTACTTC.

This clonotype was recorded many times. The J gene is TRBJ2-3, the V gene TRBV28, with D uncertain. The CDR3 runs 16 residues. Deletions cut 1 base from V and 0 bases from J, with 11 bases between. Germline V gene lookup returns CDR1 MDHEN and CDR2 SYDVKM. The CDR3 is CASSLSVDPSTDTQYF. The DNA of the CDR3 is TGTGCCAGCAGTTTATCAGTAGACCCTAGCACAGATACGCAGTATTTT. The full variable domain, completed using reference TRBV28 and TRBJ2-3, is DVKVTQSSRYLVKRTGEKVFLECVQDMDHENMFWYRQDPGLGLRLIYFSYDVKMKEKGDIPEGYSVSREKKERFSLILESASTNQTSMYLCASSLSVDPSTDTQYFGPGTRLTVL.

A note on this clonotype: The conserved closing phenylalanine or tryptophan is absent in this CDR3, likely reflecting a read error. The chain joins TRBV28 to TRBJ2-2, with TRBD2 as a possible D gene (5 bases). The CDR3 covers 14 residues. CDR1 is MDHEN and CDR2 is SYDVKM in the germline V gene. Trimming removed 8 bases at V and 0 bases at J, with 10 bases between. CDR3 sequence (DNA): TGTGCCAGCCAGGACTGGGCGAACACCGGGGAGCTGTTTTCT. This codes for CASQDWANTGELFS.

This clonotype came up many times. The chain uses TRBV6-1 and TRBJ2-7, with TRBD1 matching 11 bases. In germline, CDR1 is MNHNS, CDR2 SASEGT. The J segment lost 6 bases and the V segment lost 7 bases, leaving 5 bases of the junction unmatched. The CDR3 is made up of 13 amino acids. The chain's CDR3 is CASMGQGVTEQYF. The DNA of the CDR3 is TGTGCCAGCATGGGACAGGGGGTTACCGAGCAGTACTTC.

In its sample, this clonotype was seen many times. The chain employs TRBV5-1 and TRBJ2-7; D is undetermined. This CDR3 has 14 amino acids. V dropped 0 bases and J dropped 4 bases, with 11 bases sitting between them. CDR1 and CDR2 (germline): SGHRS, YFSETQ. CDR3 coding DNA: TGCGCCAGCAGCTTGGCTGGGGTTGGATACGAGCAGTACTTC. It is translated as CASSLAGVGYEQYF. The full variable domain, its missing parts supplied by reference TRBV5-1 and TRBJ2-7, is KAGVTQTPRYLIKTRGQQVTLSCSPISGHRSVSWYQQTPGQGLQFLFEYFSETQRNKGNFPGRFSGRQFSNSRSEMNVSTLELGDSALYLCASSLAGVGYEQYFGPGTRLTVT.